This TCR beta chain comes out of a study of response to subunit inactivated influenza vaccine. Study results and caveats: The authors suggested that every seasonal influenza vaccination recruits few new T cells.

Germline V gives CDR1 LGHNA, CDR2 YNFKEQ. Trimming cost V 4 bases and J 2 bases, with 16 bases left between them. The CDR3 runs 16 residues. This clonotype was seen only a few times. Its specificity is unknown. MiXCR, run by TCRdb on the RT-PCR reads, gives a single entry per CDR3 protein. The sample has about 780,000 distinct CDR3 sequences; 15% to 20% are singletons. The V gene is TRBV4-2, the J gene TRBJ2-3; a weak D match, TRBD2 (6 bases). The sequencing here drew on PBMCs from blood, taken around 5 days after vaccination. This receptor was obtained from a man between 45 and 60 years old who received an inactivated influenza vaccine. This CDR3 is CASSLQAGENTDTQYF. CDR3 bases: TGTGCCAGCAGCCTACAAGCGGGTGAGAACACAGATACGCAGTATTTT.